The 30 T cell receptor beta chains reported below all come from one sample, sequenced in a study of CXCR3-negative and CXCR3-positive naive CD8 T cells. Study-level findings and limits: Naive cells positive for CXCR3 carried more hydrophobic TRB CDR3s than CXCR3-negative ones.

Their recognized antigens are unknown. UMI-labeled 5' RACE TRB cDNA libraries were prepared from the cells. No DNA is given; TCRdb re-called the 5' RACE reads and lists each CDR3 protein once. The listing contains over 150,000 distinct CDR3 sequences. The material sequenced was naive CXCR3+ CD8+ T cells from blood. Subset noted: CD45RO-CCR7+CD27+CD95- naive CD8+ T cells expressing CXCR3 (TNR3+). The origin of the receptors is a human donor in good health. Some clones in this sample may be carry-over from other donors' samples.

V is TRBV7-8 and J is TRBJ2-7; TCRdb's D gene call, TRBD2, goes unchecked for lack of DNA. Germline V gene data show CDR1 as SGHVS and CDR2 as FQNEAQ. CDR3 length: 16 residues. The CDR3 is CASSYLAGGSSYEQYF.

The chain is built from TRBV6-6 and TRBJ2-3. This CDR3 comprises 18 residues. Germline V gene sequence: CDR1 MNHNY, CDR2 SVGAGI (reference sequence). The CDR3 protein is CASRHHDLTFRNTDTQYF.

The genes are TRBV28 and TRBJ2-7; TCRdb's assignment of TRBD1 cannot be checked, as there is no DNA. This CDR3 has 14 amino acids. Germline CDR1 is MDHEN and CDR2 is SYDVKM. The CDR3 protein is CASSLWGRSYEQYF.

The chain joins TRBV4-1 to TRBJ1-1. This CDR3 has 15 residues. Germline lookup yields CDR1 MGHRA and CDR2 YSYEKL. The CDR3 here is CASSQVEARNTEAFF.

J is TRBJ1-5 and V is TRBV5-5. The CDR3 extends over 15 amino acids. CDR1 is SGHKS, CDR2 YYEKEE, per germline (reference sequence). The CDR3 loop reads CASSEIPLGMAPQHF.

The chain employs TRBV7-9 and TRBJ2-1. The germline CDR1 and CDR2 sequences are SEHNR and FQNEAQ (reference sequence). CDR3 size: 14 residues. The CDR3: CASSIGLATNEQFF.

The CDR3 sequence is CASSSGGPSYNEQFF. The gene calls are TRBV19 and TRBJ2-1; checking the TCRdb D call of TRBD1 is not possible without DNA. CDR1 is LNHDA, CDR2 SQIVND, per germline (reference sequence). The CDR3 totals 15 residues. Looking up the rest from reference TRBV19 and TRBJ2-1 gives the full variable domain: DGGITQSPKYLFRKEGQNVTLSCEQNLNHDAMYWYRQDPGQGLRLIYYSQIVNDFQKGDIAEGYSVSREKKESFPLTVTSAQKNPTAFYLCASSSGGPSYNEQFFGPGTRLTVL.

The chain links TRBV12-3 or TRBV12-4 to TRBJ2-2; there is no DNA to check the TCRdb D call of TRBD1. The CDR3 is made up of 15 amino acids. CDR3 residues: CASSAAGGSTGELFF.

V and J are TRBV2 and TRBJ2-1; as DNA is missing, the TRBD1 call by TCRdb cannot be tested. CDR3 length: 14 amino acids. Germline V gene data show CDR1 as SNHLY and CDR2 as FYNNEI. CDR3 protein: CASSEAVWGVEQFF.

The rearrangement links TRBV6-5 to TRBJ2-1; TCRdb designates TRBD2, a call that cannot be tested without DNA. Germline V lookup: CDR1 MNHEY, CDR2 SVGAGI. The CDR3 sequence is 14 residues long. The chain's CDR3 is CASTGLAGHNEQFF.

The chain links TRBV12-3 or TRBV12-4 to TRBJ1-2. The CDR3 sequence is 15 residues long. CDR3 sequence: CASSLGKWGGNGYTF.

The chain employs TRBV5-6 and TRBJ2-5; TCRdb's D call, TRBD1, is unchecked because there is no DNA. Germline CDR1 SGHDT, CDR2 YYEEEE. The CDR3 totals 15 residues. The chain's CDR3 is CASKDGGNRLETQYF.

The chain employs TRBV28 and TRBJ2-1; lacking DNA, the TRBD1 call made by TCRdb goes unchecked. Germline CDR1 and CDR2: MDHEN and SYDVKM. CDR3 length equals 16 residues. The CDR3: CASSHNSGTTTIEQFF.

CDR3 in amino acids: CSVVGAGPNEQYF. The rearrangement links TRBV29-1 to TRBJ2-7; absent DNA, TCRdb's TRBD1 call cannot be checked. CDR3 length: 13 amino acids. Germline values: CDR1 SQVTM, CDR2 ANQGSEA.

The V call is TRBV4-2, the J call TRBJ2-7; the D gene TCRdb calls, TRBD2, cannot be checked with no DNA. Germline V gives CDR1 LGHNA, CDR2 YNFKEQ. This CDR3 has 13 residues. The CDR3 loop reads CASSQQAGYEQYF.

The chain couples TRBV20-1 to TRBJ2-3; TCRdb selects TRBD2, and the lack of DNA leaves this call unchecked. The V gene's germline CDR1 is DFQATT and CDR2 SNEGSKA (reference sequence). This CDR3 has 18 residues. The CDR3 here is CSARAGSGRAISADTQYF.

This rearrangement joins TRBV15 to TRBJ2-7; with no DNA, the TCRdb D assignment of TRBD2 cannot be verified. This CDR3 comprises 15 residues. The germline CDR1 and CDR2 sequences are LNHNV and YYDKDF (reference sequence). The CDR3 loop reads CATSREGTSSYEQYF.

The V and J genes are TRBV20-1 and TRBJ2-7; TCRdb picks TRBD1, but there is no DNA to check that call. The length of the CDR3 is 12 residues. Germline values: CDR1 DFQATT, CDR2 SNEGSKA (reference sequence). The CDR3: CSAGTGRYEQYF.

Here the CDR3 reads CASSGRDSQETQYF. The gene calls are TRBV7-2 and TRBJ2-5; checking the TCRdb D call of TRBD1 is not possible without DNA. CDR1 and CDR2 from the germline V gene are SGHTA and FQGNSA. The CDR3 has 14 residues.

The V gene is TRBV12-3 or TRBV12-4, the J gene TRBJ2-3; TCRdb gives TRBD2 as the D gene, but with no DNA this cannot be confirmed. The CDR3 runs 16 residues. CDR3 protein: CASSFPAPGGTDTQYF.

The chain couples TRBV5-4 to TRBJ2-3. The CDR3 contains 16 residues. The V gene's germline CDR1 is SGHNT and CDR2 YYREEE (reference sequence). This CDR3 is CASSFRSLIARDTQYF. The variable domain in full, completed from reference TRBV5-4 and TRBJ2-3, reads ETGVTQSPTHLIKTRGQQVTLRCSSQSGHNTVSWYQQALGQGPQFIFQYYREEENGRGNFPPRFSGLQFPNYSSELNVNALELDDSALYLCASSFRSLIARDTQYFGPGTRLTVL.

The chain carries TRBV5-5 and TRBJ2-3; the TCRdb D gene call, TRBD2, has no DNA to confirm it. Germline V gene data show CDR1 as SGHKS and CDR2 as YYEKEE (reference sequence). The CDR3 is 16 amino acids. CDR3: CASSLLAGGSTDTQYF. Looking up the rest from reference TRBV5-5 and TRBJ2-3 gives the full variable domain: DAGVTQSPTHLIKTRGQQVTLRCSPISGHKSVSWYQQVLGQGPQFIFQYYEKEERGRGNFPDRFSARQFPNYSSELNVNALLLGDSALYLCASSLLAGGSTDTQYFGPGTRLTVL.

The CDR3 protein is CASSPIDRFDEQYF. The chain uses TRBV14 and TRBJ2-7; as DNA is missing, the TRBD1 call by TCRdb cannot be tested. CDR1 and CDR2 (germline): SGHDN, FVKESK. CDR3 length equals 14 residues.

The V gene is TRBV7-6, the J gene TRBJ2-1; the TCRdb D gene call, TRBD1, has no DNA to confirm it. Germline lookup yields CDR1 SGHVS and CDR2 FNYEAQ. The CDR3 is made up of 14 amino acids. The CDR3 protein is CASSVSQGWNEQFF.

The gene calls are TRBV6-6 and TRBJ2-7. The CDR3 consists of 15 residues. Germline lookup yields CDR1 MNHNY and CDR2 SVGAGI (reference sequence). The CDR3 here is CASSSVGRLTYEQYF.

The rearrangement joins TRBV20-1 to TRBJ1-1; TCRdb returns TRBD1, unconfirmable since there is no DNA. The CDR3 has 16 amino acids. Germline V lookup: CDR1 DFQATT, CDR2 SNEGSKA (reference sequence). CDR3 loop: CSARDLQGALVTEAFF.

The chain's CDR3 is CASSPTGSGANYGYTF. The chain couples TRBV9 to TRBJ1-2. Germline CDR1 is SGDLS and CDR2 is YYNGEE. The CDR3 is 16 amino acids.

The chain links TRBV29-1 to TRBJ2-1; lacking DNA, the TRBD1 call made by TCRdb goes unchecked. This CDR3 region has 12 residues. Per the germline V gene, CDR1 is SQVTM and CDR2 is ANQGSEA. The CDR3 sequence is CSVEINLFEQFF.

The genes are TRBV12-3 or TRBV12-4 and TRBJ2-1. The CDR3 runs 14 residues. The CDR3: CASSFSLGPNEQFF.

V is TRBV7-6 and J is TRBJ2-1. The CDR3 runs to 13 residues. Germline CDR1 is SGHVS and CDR2 is FNYEAQ. This CDR3 is CASSWAHMNEQFF.